The subject of this entry is one TCR beta chain. Reverse transcription of roughly 0.5 to 1 ug RNA used random hexamers. TCRdb re-called the immunoSEQ multiplex PCR reads with MiXCR, one entry per CDR3 protein. The sample has about 300,000 distinct CDR3 sequences, about 92% seen once. The record originates from a study of CD8 T cells in Susac syndrome. The clonotype was recovered from a human donor with multiple sclerosis. Sequences were obtained from CD4+ T cells from PBMCs.

The CDR3 protein is CASSLTPVETQYF. The CDR3 DNA follows: TGTGCCAGCAGCTTAACGCCGGTGGAGACCCAGTACTTC. The chain is built from TRBV7-2 and TRBJ2-5; D is unresolved. The germline CDR1 and CDR2 sequences are SGHTA and FQGNSA. This CDR3 has 13 amino acids. V lost 2 bases to trimming and J lost 5 bases, with 9 bases between them.